The subject of this entry is one TCR beta chain. This clonotype was observed many times. The antigen it recognizes is unknown. Base qualities were left out, and no much larger clone turns up one base away. Unsorted PBMC libraries were generated from 2 million PBMCs stored in RNAlater at -80 °C until RNA extraction. Multiple sclerosis patients were enrolled in a US clinical protocol evaluating disease progression by magnetic resonance imaging. Peripheral blood was subjected to Ficoll-Hypaque density gradient centrifugation to isolate PBMCs, which were then cryopreserved in liquid nitrogen. The data derive from a study of neurological immune-mediated disorders (dated by TCRdb to the late 2010s). Regarding the study in general: Among the approximately 34 multiple sclerosis patients, relapsing-remitting MS accounted for 31 and secondary progressive MS accounted for 3. The study compared peripheral blood TCR-beta repertoires of HTLV-I-associated myelopathy (HAM/TSP) patients, multiple sclerosis patients and healthy controls using UMI-based sequencing. The 90 to 110 TCR-beta libraries included longitudinal samples, technical triplicates and paired sorted CD4+ and CD8+ T-cell subsets alongside PBMC samples. The cohort was made up of about 68 subjects, consisting of 15 or so HAM/TSP patients, 35 or so multiple sclerosis patients and 20 healthy controls. The full study reports these points: TCR clonal expansion was highest in HAM/TSP patients and lowest in MS patients, with MS patients falling below even healthy controls. No identical CDR3 amino acid sequences were shared among expanded clones across subjects, suggesting private TCR-beta repertoires in all groups. The MS cluster was not associated with any clinical or MRI features, and the authors stated that larger cohorts are needed. In phylogenetic analysis, the repertoires of 18 of 34 MS patients grouped into a cluster of related CDR3 sequences, which suggests a possible signature at the repertoire level.

cDNA synthesis used template-switch 5'RACE with a primer carrying a 10-nucleotide random unique molecular identifier tagging each TCR transcript. Over 200 million TCR-beta sequences, covering 15-18 subjects, were produced in each sequencing run. Total RNA was extracted with the RNeasy kit. Using the KAPA Real-time Library Amplification kit, TCR-beta VDJ regions were amplified with primers for the TCR constant region and the 5'RACE anchor. A first PCR added sample indexes and Illumina adaptors, and a second PCR then raised library yield. After Ampure bead purification, the roughly 650 bp TCR product was size-selected on a 2% E-gel SizeSelection system. Before pooling, libraries had their quality checked on a Bioanalyzer, their concentration measured with Qubit, and their quantity determined with the Kapa Library Quantification kit. Paired-end 2 x 150 bp sequencing of the libraries was performed on an Illumina HiSeq 2500. To increase sequence diversity, roughly 24-30% phiX was spiked into each library pool. The paper's data handling went like this. The UMI-based MiGEC pipeline processed quality-filtered reads and removed over 75% of raw TCR sequences during error correction. VDJ genes were aligned to IMGT germline references, and clonotypes were defined by unique CDR3 amino acid sequence plus V-J genes. Clonal expansion, Shannon diversity and CDR3 relatedness were evaluated with VDJtools (CalcPairwiseDistances, ClusterSamples), while phylogenetic trees were built in CLCbio workbench. Clones with at least 8 unique UMIs were defined as expanded, with this threshold being based on coefficient-of-variation modelling across technical triplicates. In-frame beta chains were kept once TCRdb had trimmed the public reads at Q25 with fastp and called clones with MiXCR. Each entry merges the rows of one CDR3 protein and shows their most common DNA and genes. These V and J calls originate from TCRdb's pipeline instead of the authors' own analysis. This sample is represented by roughly 40,000 distinct CDR3 sequences; 2.5% of them were singletons. The ten largest account for approximately 2.2% of the sample.

Relative to germline, V is 5 bases shorter and J is 4 bases shorter, with 11 bases between their ends. The CDR3, cysteine through phenylalanine, is 14 amino acids long. The entry retains the CDR3 DNA only, 42 bases that are in frame from base 1. The rearrangement joined TRBV12-3 or TRBV12-4 to TRBJ2-2, and perhaps TRBD2 as D gene, on 5 matching bases. The sequenced material came from PBMCs. The source is a man aged 45-60 years with multiple sclerosis. In nucleotide form, the sequence is TGTGCCAGCAGTCTGCTAGCTGGCACCGGGGAGCTGTTTTTT. Its protein is CASSLLAGTGELFF.